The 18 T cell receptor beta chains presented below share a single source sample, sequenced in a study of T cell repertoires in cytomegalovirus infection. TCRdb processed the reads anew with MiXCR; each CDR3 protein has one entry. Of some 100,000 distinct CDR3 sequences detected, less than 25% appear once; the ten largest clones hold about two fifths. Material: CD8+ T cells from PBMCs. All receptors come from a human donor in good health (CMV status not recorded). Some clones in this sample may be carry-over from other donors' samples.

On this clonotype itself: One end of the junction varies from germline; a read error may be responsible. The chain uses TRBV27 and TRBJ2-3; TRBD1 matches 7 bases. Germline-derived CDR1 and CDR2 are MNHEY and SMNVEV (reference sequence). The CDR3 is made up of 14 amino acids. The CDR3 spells CASSTYTGTETQYF. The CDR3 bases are TGTGCCAGCAGTACCTACACCGGGACAGAGACGCAGTATTTT.

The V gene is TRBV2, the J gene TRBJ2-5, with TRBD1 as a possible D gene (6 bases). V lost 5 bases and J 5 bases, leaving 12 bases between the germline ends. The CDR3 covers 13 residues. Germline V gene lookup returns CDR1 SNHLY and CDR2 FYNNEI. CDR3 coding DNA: TGTGCCAGCAGTACAGGGTTCGGGGAGACCCAGTACTTC. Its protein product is CASSTGFGETQYF. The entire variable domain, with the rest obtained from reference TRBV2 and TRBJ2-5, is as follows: EPEVTQTPSHQVTQMGQEVILRCVPISNHLYFYWYRQILGQKVEFLVSFYNNEISEKSEIFDDQFSVERPDGSNFTLKIRSTKLEDSAMYFCASSTGFGETQYFGPGTRLLVL.

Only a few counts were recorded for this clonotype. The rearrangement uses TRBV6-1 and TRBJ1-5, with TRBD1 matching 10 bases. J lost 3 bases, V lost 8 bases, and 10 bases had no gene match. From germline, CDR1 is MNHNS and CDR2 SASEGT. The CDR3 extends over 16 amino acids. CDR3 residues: CASDRGPEYLNQPQHF. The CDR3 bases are TGTGCCAGCGACAGGGGGCCTGAATACCTCAATCAGCCCCAGCATTTT.

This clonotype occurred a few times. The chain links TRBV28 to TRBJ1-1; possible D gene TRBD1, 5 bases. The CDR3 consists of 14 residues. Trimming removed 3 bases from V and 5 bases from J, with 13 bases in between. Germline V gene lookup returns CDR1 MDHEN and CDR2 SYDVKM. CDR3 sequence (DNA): TGTGCCAGCAGTTTTATGGCAGGGAGGACTGAAGCTTTCTTT. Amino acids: CASSFMAGRTEAFF.

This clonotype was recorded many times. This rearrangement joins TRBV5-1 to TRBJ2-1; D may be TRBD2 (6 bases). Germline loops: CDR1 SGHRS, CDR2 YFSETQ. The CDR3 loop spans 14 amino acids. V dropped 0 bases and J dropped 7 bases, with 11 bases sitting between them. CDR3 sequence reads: CASSLEGAGNEQFF. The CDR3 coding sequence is TGCGCCAGCAGCTTGGAAGGGGCGGGGAATGAGCAGTTCTTC.

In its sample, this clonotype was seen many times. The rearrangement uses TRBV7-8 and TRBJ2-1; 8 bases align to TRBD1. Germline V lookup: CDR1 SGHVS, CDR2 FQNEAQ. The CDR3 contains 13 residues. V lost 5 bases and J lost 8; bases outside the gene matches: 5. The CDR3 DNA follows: TGTGCCAGCAGCCCAGTCAGGGGGCATGAGCAGTTCTTC. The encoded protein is CASSPVRGHEQFF.

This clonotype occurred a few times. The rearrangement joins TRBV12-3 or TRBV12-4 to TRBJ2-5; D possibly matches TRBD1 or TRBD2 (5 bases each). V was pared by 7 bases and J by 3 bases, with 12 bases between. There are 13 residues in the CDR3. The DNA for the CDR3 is TGTGCCAGCACGAGGGGCGGAAAAGAGACCCAGTACTTC. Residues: CASTRGGKETQYF.

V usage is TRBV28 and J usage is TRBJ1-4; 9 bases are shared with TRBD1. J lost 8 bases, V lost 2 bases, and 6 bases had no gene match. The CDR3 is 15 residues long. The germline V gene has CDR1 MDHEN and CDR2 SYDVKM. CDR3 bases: TGTGCCAGCAGTTTAGTGGACAGGGGAGGGGAAAAACTGTTTTTT. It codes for CASSLVDRGGEKLFF.

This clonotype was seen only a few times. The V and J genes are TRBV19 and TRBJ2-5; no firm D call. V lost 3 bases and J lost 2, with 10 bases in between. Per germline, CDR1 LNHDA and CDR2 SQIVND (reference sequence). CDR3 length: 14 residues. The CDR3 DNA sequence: TGTGCCAGTAGTATGGGTGGCAGTCAAGAGACCCAGTACTTC. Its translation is CASSMGGSQETQYF.

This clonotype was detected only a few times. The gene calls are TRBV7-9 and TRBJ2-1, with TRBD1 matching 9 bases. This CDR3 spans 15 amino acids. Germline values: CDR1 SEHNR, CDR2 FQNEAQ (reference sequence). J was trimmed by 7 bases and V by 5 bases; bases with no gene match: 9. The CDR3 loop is CASSPPGQGNNEQFF. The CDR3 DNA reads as TGTGCCAGCAGCCCTCCGGGACAGGGTAATAATGAGCAGTTCTTC.

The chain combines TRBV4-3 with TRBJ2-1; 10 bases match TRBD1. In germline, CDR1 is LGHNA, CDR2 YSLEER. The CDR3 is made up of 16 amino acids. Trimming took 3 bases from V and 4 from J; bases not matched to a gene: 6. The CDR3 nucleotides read TGCGCCAGCAGCCAGGGCGGACAGGGGGATTACAATGAGCAGTTCTTC. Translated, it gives CASSQGGQGDYNEQFF.

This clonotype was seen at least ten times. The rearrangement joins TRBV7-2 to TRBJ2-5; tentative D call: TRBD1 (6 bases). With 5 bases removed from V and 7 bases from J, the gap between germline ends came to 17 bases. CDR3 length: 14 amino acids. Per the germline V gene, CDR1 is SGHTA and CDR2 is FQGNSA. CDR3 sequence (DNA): TGTGCCAGCAGCAGACCAGGGGTGGAGGCGACCCAGTACTTC. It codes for CASSRPGVEATQYF.

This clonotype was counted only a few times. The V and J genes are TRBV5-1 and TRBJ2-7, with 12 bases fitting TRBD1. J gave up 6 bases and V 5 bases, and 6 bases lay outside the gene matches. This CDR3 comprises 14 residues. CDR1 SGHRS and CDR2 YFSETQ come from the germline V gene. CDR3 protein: CASRWGQGAFEQYF. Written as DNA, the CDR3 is TGCGCCAGCAGATGGGGACAGGGGGCTTTCGAGCAGTACTTC.

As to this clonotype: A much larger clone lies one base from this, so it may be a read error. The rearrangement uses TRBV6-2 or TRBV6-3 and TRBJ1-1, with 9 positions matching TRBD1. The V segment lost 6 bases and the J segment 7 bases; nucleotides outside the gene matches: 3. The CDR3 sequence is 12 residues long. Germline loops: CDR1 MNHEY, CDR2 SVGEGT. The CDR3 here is CASSPTGGEAFF. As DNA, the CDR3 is TGTGCCAGCAGCCCGACAGGGGGTGAAGCTTTCTTT.

The CDR3 loop is CASSPRDRVYSNQPQHF. CDR3 sequence (DNA): TGTGCCAGCAGCCCCCGGGACAGAGTTTATAGCAATCAGCCCCAGCATTTT. The chain couples TRBV7-3 to TRBJ1-5; 7 nucleotides align to TRBD1. The CDR3 contains 17 residues. J gave up 0 bases and V 5 bases, and 10 bases lay outside the gene matches. Germline V CDR1 and CDR2: SGHTA, FQGTGA.

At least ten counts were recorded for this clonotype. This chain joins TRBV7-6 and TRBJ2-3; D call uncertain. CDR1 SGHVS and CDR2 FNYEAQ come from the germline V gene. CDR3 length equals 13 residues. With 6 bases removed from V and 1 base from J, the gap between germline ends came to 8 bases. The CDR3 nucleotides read TGTGCCAGCAGGCCAGGCGGCACAGATACGCAGTATTTT. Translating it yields CASRPGGTDTQYF. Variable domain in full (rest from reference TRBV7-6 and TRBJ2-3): GAGVSQSPRYKVTKRGQDVALRCDPISGHVSLYWYRQALGQGPEFLTYFNYEAQQDKSGLPNDRFSAERPEGSISTLTIQRTEQRDSAMYRCASRPGGTDTQYFGPGTRLTVL.

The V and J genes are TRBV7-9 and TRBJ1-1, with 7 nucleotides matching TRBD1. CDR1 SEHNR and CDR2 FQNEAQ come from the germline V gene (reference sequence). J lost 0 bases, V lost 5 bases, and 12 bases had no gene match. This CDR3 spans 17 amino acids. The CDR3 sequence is CASSPFGTDLMNTEAFF. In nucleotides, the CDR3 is TGTGCCAGCAGCCCTTTCGGGACAGACCTCATGAACACTGAAGCTTTCTTT.

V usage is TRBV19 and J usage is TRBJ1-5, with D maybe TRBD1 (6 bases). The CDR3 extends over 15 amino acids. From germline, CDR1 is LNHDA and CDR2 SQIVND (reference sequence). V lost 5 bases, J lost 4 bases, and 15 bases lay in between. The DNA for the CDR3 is TGTGCCAGTAGTCCCGGACAGACTTTTAATCAGCCCCAGCATTTT. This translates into CASSPGQTFNQPQHF.